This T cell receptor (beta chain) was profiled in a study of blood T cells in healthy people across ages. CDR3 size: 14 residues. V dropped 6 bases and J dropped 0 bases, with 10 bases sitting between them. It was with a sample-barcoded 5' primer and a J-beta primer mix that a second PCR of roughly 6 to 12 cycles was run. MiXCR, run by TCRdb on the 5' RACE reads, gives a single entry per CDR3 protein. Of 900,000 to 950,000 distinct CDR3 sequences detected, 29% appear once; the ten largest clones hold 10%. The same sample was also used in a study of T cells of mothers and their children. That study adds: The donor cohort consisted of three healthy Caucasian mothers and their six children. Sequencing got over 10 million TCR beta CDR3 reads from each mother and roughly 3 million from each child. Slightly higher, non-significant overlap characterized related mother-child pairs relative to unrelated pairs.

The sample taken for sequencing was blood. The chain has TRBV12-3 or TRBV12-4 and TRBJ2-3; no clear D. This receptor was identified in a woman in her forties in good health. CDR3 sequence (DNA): TGTGCCAGCAGAACCAGAGTGAGCACAGATACGCAGTATTTT. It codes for CASRTRVSTDTQYF.